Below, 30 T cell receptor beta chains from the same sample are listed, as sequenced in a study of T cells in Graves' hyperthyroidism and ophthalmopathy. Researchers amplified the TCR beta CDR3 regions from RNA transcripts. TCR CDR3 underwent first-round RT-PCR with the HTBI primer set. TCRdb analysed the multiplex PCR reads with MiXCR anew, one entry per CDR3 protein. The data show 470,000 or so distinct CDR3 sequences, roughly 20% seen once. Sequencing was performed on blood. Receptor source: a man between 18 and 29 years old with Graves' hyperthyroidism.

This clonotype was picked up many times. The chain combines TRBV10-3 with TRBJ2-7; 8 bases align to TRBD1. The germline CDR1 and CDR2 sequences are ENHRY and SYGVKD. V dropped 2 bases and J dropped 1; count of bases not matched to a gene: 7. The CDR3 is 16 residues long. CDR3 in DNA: TGTGCCATCAGTGAGGTGGACAGGGAAAGGTCCTACGAGCAGTACTTC. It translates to CAISEVDRERSYEQYF.

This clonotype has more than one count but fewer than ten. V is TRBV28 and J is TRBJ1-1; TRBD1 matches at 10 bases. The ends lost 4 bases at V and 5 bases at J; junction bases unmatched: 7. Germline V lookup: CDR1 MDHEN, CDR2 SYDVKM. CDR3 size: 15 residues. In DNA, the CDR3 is TGTGCCAGCAGTTCCTGGACAGGGGGGAAAACTGAAGCTTTCTTT. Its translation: CASSSWTGGKTEAFF.

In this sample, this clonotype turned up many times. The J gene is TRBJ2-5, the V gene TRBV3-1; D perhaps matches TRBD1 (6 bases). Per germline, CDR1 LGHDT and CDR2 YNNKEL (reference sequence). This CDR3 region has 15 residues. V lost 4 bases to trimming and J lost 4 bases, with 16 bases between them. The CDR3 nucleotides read TGTGCCAGCAGCCGGTTGGTGGGGGCCGGAGAGACCCAGTACTTC. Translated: CASSRLVGAGETQYF.

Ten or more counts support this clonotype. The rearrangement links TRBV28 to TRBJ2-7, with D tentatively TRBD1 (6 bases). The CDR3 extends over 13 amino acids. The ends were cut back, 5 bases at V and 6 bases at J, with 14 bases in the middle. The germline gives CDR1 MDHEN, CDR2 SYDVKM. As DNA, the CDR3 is TGTGCCAGCAGTAACAGGGCAGCGATCGAGCAGTACTTC. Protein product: CASSNRAAIEQYF.

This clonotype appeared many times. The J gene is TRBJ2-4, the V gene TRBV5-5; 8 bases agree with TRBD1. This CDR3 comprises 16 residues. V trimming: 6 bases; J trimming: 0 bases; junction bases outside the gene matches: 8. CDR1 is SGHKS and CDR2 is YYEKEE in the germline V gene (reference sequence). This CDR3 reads CASKRTGREAKNIQYF. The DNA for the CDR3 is TGTGCCAGCAAGCGGACAGGGCGGGAAGCCAAAAACATTCAGTACTTC.

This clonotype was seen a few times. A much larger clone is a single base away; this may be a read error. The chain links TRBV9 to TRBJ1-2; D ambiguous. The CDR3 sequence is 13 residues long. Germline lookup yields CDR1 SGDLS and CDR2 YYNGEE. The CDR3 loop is CASSVGQDYGFTF. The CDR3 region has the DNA TGTGCCAGCAGCGTCGGGCAGGACTATGGCTTCACCTTC.

DNA of the CDR3: TGTGCCATCAGTGATCTTAGGGGCTACACCTTC. Encoded protein: CAISDLRGYTF. The chain uses TRBV10-3 and TRBJ1-2; D uncertain. This CDR3 is built from 11 residues. Trimming shortened V by 3 bases and J by 8 bases, and 7 bases separated the two germline ends. From germline, CDR1 is ENHRY and CDR2 SYGVKD.

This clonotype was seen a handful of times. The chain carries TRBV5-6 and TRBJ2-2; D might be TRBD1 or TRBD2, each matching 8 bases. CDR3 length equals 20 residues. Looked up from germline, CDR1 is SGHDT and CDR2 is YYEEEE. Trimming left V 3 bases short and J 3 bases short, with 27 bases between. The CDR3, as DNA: TGTGCCAGCAGCTCCGGGGGGGGCAGGGGGCGCGCGCCGGACACCGGGGAGCTGTTTTTT. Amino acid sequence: CASSSGGGRGRAPDTGELFF.

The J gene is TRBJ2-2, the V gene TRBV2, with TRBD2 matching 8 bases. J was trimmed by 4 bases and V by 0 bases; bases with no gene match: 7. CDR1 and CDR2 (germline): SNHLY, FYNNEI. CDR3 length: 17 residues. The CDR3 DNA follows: TGTGCCAGCAGTGAAGCGCATGCGGGGGGAACCACCGGGGAGCTGTTTTTT. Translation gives CASSEAHAGGTTGELFF. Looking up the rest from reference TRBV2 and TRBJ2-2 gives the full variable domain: EPEVTQTPSHQVTQMGQEVILRCVPISNHLYFYWYRQILGQKVEFLVSFYNNEISEKSEIFDDQFSVERPDGSNFTLKIRSTKLEDSAMYFCASSEAHAGGTTGELFFGEGSRLTVL.

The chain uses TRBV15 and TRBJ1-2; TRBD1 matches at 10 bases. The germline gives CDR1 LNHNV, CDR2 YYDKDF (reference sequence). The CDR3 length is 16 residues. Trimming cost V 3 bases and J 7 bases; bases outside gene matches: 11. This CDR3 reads CATSRGDRGQLGGYTF. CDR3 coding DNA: TGTGCCACCAGCAGGGGGGACAGGGGCCAACTGGGTGGCTACACCTTC.

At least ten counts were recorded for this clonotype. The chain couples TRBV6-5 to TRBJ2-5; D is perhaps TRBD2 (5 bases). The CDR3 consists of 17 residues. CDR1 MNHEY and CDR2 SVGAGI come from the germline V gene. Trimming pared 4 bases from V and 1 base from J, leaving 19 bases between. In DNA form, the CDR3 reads TGTGCCAGCAGTTCGGGTAAAGCGATCCGGGGCCAAGAGACCCAGTACTTC. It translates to CASSSGKAIRGQETQYF.

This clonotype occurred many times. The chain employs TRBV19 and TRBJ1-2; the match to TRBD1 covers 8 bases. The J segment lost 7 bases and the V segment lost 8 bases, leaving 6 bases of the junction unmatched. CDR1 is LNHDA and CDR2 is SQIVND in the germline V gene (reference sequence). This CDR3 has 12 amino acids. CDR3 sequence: CASSTGAVGYTF. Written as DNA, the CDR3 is TGTGCCAGTTCGACAGGGGCAGTTGGCTACACCTTC.

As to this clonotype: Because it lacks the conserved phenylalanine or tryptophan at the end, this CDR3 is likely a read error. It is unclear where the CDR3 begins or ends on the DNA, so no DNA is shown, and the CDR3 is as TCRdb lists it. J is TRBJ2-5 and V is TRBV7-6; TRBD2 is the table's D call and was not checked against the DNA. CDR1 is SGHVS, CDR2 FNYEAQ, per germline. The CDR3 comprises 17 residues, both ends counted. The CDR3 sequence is CASSPRYPAGGQETQDY.

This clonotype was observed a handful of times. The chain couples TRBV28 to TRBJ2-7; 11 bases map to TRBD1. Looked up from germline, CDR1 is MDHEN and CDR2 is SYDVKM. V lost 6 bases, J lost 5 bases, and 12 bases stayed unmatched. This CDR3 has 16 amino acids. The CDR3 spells CASSSRWRDRGDEQYF. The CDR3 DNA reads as TGTGCCAGCAGCTCTCGGTGGAGGGACAGGGGGGACGAGCAGTACTTC.

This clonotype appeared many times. The CDR3 region is CASSSRDRAEQYF. As DNA, the CDR3 is TGTGCCAGCAGCTCCCGGGACAGGGCCGAGCAGTACTTC. This chain connects TRBV13 to TRBJ2-7; 9 nucleotides match TRBD1. There are 13 residues in the CDR3. In germline, CDR1 is PRHDT, CDR2 FYEKMQ (reference sequence). V lost 4 bases to trimming and J lost 6 bases; unmatched junction nucleotides: 4.

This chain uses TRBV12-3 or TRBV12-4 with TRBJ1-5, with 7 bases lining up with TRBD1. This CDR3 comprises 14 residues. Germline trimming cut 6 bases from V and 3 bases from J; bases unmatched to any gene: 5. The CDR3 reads CASRWGQFNQPQHF. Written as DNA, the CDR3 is TGTGCCAGCAGATGGGGACAGTTCAATCAGCCCCAGCATTTT.

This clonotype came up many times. CDR3 DNA: TGTGCTAGTGGTTTGACCCCGGGACACCGAGGAGATGGCTACACCTTC. Its translation: CASGLTPGHRGDGYTF. The chain combines TRBV12-5 with TRBJ1-2; possibly TRBD1 for D (6 bases). The CDR3 length is 16 residues. Per germline, CDR1 LGHNT and CDR2 FRNRAP. V was clipped by 2 bases and J by 6 bases, with 19 bases between them.

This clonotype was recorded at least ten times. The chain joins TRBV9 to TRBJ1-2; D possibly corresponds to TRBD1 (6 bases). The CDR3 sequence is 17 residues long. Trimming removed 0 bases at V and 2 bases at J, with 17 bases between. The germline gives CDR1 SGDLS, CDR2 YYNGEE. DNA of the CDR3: TGTGCCAGCAGCGTAGCTCCCCCCCCAGGGGCCAACTATGGCTACACCTTC. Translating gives CASSVAPPPGANYGYTF. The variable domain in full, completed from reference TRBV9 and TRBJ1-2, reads DSGVTQTPKHLITATGQRVTLRCSPRSGDLSVYWYQQSLDQGLQFLIQYYNGEERAKGNILERFSAQQFPDLHSELNLSSLELGDSALYFCASSVAPPPGANYGYTFGSGTRLTVV.

The DNA of the CDR3 is TGTGCCAGCAGTTCCCTACTAGCCCCGGGACAGCACTATGGCTACACCTTC. Translating gives CASSSLLAPGQHYGYTF. V usage is TRBV27 and J usage is TRBJ1-2; 7 bases match TRBD1. J gave up 3 bases and V 4 bases, and 14 bases lay outside the gene matches. The CDR3 consists of 17 residues. Germline CDR1 and CDR2: MNHEY and SMNVEV (reference sequence).

CDR3 in amino acids: CASSLFQRGGPGDQYF. In DNA form, the CDR3 reads TGTGCCAGCAGCTTGTTCCAGCGGGGGGGACCGGGGGACCAGTACTTC. The rearrangement uses TRBV5-6 and TRBJ2-5; 10 positions agree with TRBD2. Trimming removed 1 base from V and 10 bases from J; junction bases left unmatched: 13. Germline V lookup: CDR1 SGHDT, CDR2 YYEEEE. The CDR3 is 16 amino acids. Drawing the rest from reference TRBV5-6 and TRBJ2-5, the complete variable domain is DAGVTQSPTHLIKTRGQQVTLRCSPKSGHDTVSWYQQALGQGPQFIFQYYEEEERQRGNFPDRFSGHQFPNYSSELNVNALLLGDSALYLCASSLFQRGGPGDQYFGPGTRLLVL.

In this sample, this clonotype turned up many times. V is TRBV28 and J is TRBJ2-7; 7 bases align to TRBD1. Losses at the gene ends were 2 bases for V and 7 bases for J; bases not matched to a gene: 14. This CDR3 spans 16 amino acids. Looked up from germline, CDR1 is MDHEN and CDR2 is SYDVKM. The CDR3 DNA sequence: TGTGCCAGCAGTTTAGACAGGGTTTCAGGGGTGGGGGAGCAGTACTTC. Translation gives CASSLDRVSGVGEQYF.

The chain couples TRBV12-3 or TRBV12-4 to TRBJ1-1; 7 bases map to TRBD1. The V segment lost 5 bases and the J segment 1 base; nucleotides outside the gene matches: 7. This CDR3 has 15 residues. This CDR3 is CASSPDRVGNTEAFF. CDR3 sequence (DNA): TGTGCCAGCAGTCCAGACAGGGTAGGGAACACTGAAGCTTTCTTT.

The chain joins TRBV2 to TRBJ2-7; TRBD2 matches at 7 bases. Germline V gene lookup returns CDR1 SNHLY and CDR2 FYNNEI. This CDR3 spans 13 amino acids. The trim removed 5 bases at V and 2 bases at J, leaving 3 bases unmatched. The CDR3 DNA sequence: TGTGCCAGCAGTTGGGGGGGGGCCTACGAGCAGTACTTC. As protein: CASSWGGAYEQYF.

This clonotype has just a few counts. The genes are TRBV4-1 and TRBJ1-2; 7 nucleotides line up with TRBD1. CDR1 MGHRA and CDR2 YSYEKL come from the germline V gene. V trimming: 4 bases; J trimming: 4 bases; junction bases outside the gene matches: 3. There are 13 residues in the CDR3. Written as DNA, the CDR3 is TGCGCCAGCAGCCGGGACAGCACCTATGGCTACACCTTC. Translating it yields CASSRDSTYGYTF.

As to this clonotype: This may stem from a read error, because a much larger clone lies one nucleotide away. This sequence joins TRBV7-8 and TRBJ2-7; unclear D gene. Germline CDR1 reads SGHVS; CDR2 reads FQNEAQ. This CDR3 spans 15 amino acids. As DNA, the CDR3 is TGTGCCAGCAGCTTATATGACACCTCGTCCTACGATCAGTACTTC. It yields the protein CASSLYDTSSYDQYF.

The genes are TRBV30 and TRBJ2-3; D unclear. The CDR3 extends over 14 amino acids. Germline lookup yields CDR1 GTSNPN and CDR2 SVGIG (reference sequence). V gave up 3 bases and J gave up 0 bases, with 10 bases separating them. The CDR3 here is CAWRGGISTDTQYF. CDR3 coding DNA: TGTGCCTGGAGGGGCGGAATTAGCACAGATACGCAGTATTTT. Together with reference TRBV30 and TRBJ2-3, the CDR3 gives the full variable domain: SQTIHQWPATLVQPVGSPLSLECTVEGTSNPNLYWYRQAAGRGLQLLFYSVGIGQISSEVPQNLSASRPQDRQFILSSKKLLLSDSGFYLCAWRGGISTDTQYFGPGTRLTVL.

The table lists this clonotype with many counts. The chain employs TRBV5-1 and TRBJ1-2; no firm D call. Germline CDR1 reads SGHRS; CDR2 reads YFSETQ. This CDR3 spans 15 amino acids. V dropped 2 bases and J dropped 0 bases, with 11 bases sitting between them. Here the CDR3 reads CASSFREATNYGYTF. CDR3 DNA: TGCGCCAGCAGCTTTCGGGAGGCAACTAACTATGGCTACACCTTC.

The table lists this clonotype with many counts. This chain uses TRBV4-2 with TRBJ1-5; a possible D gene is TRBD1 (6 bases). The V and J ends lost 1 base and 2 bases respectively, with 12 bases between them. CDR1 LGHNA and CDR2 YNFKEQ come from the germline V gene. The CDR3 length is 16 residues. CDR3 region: CASSQAGARGNQPQHF. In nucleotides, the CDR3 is TGTGCCAGCAGCCAAGCAGGGGCGCGTGGCAATCAGCCCCAGCATTTT.

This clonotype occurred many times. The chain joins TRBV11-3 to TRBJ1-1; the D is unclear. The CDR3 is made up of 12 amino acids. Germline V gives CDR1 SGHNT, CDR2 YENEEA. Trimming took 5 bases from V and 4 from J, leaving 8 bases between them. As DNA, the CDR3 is TGTGCCAGCAGCCACGAGGGCACTGAAGCTTTCTTT. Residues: CASSHEGTEAFF. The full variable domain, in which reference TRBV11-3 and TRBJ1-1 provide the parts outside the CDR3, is EAGVVQSPRYKIIEKKQPVAFWCNPISGHNTLYWYLQNLGQGPELLIRYENEEAVDDSQLPKDRFSAERLKGVDSTLKIQPAELGDSAVYLCASSHEGTEAFFGQGTRLTVV.

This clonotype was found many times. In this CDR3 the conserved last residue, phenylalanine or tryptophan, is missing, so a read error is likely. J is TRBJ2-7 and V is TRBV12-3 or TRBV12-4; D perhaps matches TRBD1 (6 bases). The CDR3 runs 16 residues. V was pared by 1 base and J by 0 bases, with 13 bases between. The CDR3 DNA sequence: TGTGCCAGCAGTTTAGATGTGTCGACAGGCTCCTACGAGCAGTACCTC. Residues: CASSLDVSTGSYEQYL.